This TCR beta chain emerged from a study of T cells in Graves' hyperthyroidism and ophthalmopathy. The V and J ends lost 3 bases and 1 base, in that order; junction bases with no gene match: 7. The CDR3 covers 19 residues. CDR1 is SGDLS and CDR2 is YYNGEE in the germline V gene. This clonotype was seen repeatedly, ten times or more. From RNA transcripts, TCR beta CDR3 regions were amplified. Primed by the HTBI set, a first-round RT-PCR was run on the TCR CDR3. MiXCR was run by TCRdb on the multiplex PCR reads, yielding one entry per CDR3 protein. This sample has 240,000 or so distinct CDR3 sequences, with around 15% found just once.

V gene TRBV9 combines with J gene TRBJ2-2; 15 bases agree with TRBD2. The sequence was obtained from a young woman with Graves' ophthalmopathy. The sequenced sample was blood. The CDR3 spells CASSGTSGRAHGNTGELFF. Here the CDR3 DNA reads TGTGCCAGCAGCGGGACTAGCGGGAGGGCCCATGGGAACACCGGGGAGCTGTTTTTT.